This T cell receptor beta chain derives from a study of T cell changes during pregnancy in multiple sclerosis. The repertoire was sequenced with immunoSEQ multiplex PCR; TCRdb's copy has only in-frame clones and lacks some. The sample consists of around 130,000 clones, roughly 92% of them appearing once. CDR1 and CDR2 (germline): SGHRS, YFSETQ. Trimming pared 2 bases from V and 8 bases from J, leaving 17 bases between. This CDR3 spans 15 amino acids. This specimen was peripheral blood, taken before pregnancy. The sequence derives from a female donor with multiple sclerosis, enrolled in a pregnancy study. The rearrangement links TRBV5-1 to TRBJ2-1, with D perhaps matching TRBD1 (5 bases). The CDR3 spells CASSFIDHGQDEQFF. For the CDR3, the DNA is TGCGCCAGCAGCTTCATCGACCACGGACAAGATGAGCAGTTCTTC.